The rows below give T cell receptor beta chains drawn from one sample of a study of vaccination and CD4 T cells after COVID-19. TCRdb reanalysed the PCR reads using MiXCR and keeps one entry per CDR3 protein. The table records about 19,000 distinct CDR3 sequences, roughly 31% of them present only once. These TCRs' antigens remain unknown. Sequencing input: cultured CD4+ T cells from blood. The receptors here all came from a human donor with COVID-19. The CDR3 runs from the conserved cysteine through the conserved F or W. The D gene is left open where the match is weak. For some rows the clone size is stated as once, few or many, or as a class when expanded; others skip it.

v_call	j_call	clone_size	d_call	cdr3_aa	cdr3_nt
TRBV11-2	TRBJ2-1	once	.	CASSGQGWSEQFF	TGTGCCAGCAGCGGGCAGGGGTGGAGTGAGCAGTTCTTC
TRBV6-5	TRBJ1-2	few	.	CASCSGLNYGYTF	TGTGCCAGCTGTTCAGGACTTAACTATGGCTACACCTTC
TRBV27	TRBJ2-7	.	.	CASSYRDNSYEQYF	TGTGCCAGCAGTTACCGGGACAACTCCTACGAGCAGTACTTC
TRBV5-1	TRBJ2-5	.	TRBD2	CASSPVRGGQETQYF	TGCGCCAGCAGCCCCGTACGGGGGGGCCAAGAGACCCAGTACTTC
TRBV19	TRBJ2-5	.	TRBD2	CASSEAGRGTGETQYF	TGTGCCAGTAGTGAAGCGGGGCGGGGAACGGGGGAGACCCAGTACTTC
TRBV10-3	TRBJ2-5	.	.	CAISVDILQETQYF	TGTGCCATCAGTGTCGACATACTTCAAGAGACCCAGTACTTC
TRBV29-1	TRBJ2-3	.	.	CSVARGGEADTQYF	TGCAGCGTCGCACGAGGGGGGGAGGCAGATACGCAGTATTTT
TRBV11-2	TRBJ1-5	few	.	CASSWQSGAGSNQPQHF	TGTGCCAGCAGCTGGCAGTCAGGGGCAGGGAGCAATCAGCCCCAGCATTTT
TRBV15	TRBJ1-5	medium-sized	.	CATRIDRSNQPQHF	TGTGCCACCAGGATAGACAGAAGCAATCAGCCCCAGCATTTT
TRBV30	TRBJ1-1	.	.	CAWSARQTGGSTEAFF	TGTGCCTGGAGTGCCAGACAGACAGGTGGGAGCACTGAAGCTTTCTTT
TRBV7-9	TRBJ1-2	few	.	CASSEPQGGYGYTF	TGTGCCAGCAGCGAGCCACAGGGTGGCTATGGCTACACCTTC
TRBV27	TRBJ1-4	.	.	CASSTGQGSATNEKLFF	TGTGCCAGCAGCACTGGTCAGGGCTCTGCAACTAATGAAAAACTGTTTTTT
TRBV27	TRBJ1-5	few	TRBD1	CASRGTGLQPQHF	TGTGCCAGCAGAGGGACAGGCCTCCAACCCCAGCATTTT
TRBV6-1	TRBJ1-5	few	.	CASSLRPSQPQHF	TGTGCCAGCAGTCTCAGGCCGAGTCAGCCCCAGCATTTT
TRBV12-3/TRBV12-4	TRBJ1-5	.	TRBD1	CASRLTGLLNQPQHF	TGTGCCAGCAGATTGACAGGGTTACTCAATCAGCCCCAGCATTTT
TRBV27	TRBJ1-2	medium-sized	TRBD1	CASSSGQALYGYTF	TGTGCCAGCAGTTCCGGACAGGCACTCTATGGCTACACCTTC
TRBV28	TRBJ1-1	.	.	CASRVIDTEAFF	TGTGCCAGCAGGGTGATCGACACTGAAGCTTTCTTT
TRBV6-5	TRBJ1-2	.	TRBD1	CASSYRDSKQGYTF	TGTGCCAGCAGTTACAGGGACAGCAAACAAGGCTACACCTTC
TRBV24-1	TRBJ1-2	medium-sized	.	CATSNSQGIYGYTF	TGTGCCACCAGTAACTCACAGGGCATCTATGGCTACACCTTC
TRBV7-9	TRBJ1-1	few	TRBD1	CASRARDRYTEAFF	TGTGCCAGCAGGGCCCGGGACAGATACACTGAAGCTTTCTTT
TRBV7-5	TRBJ1-1	few	.	CISVPEARNAEAFF	.
TRBV5-1	TRBJ1-6	.	.	CASSLEGSYNSPLHF	TGCGCCAGCAGCTTGGAAGGGTCCTATAATTCACCCCTCCACTTT
TRBV27	TRBJ2-7	.	.	CASPSPNRQGQAYEQYF	TGTGCCAGTCCATCCCCGAATCGGCAGGGGCAAGCCTACGAGCAGTACTTC
TRBV6-5	TRBJ1-1	few	.	CASSSRIRDTEAFF	TGTGCCAGCAGTTCCCGAATCCGGGACACTGAAGCTTTCTTT
TRBV20-1	TRBJ1-5	few	TRBD1	CSALGGTAVGDQPQHF	TGCAGTGCCCTCGGCGGGACAGCCGTCGGAGATCAGCCCCAGCATTTT
TRBV7-9	TRBJ2-7	few	TRBD2	CASSSSGAYEQYF	TGTGCCAGCAGCTCTAGCGGGGCCTACGAGCAGTACTTC
TRBV5-1	TRBJ2-2	.	.	CASSLEGFGTGELFF	TGCGCCAGCAGCTTGGAGGGGTTCGGCACCGGGGAGCTGTTTTTT
TRBV30	TRBJ1-5	.	.	CAWKVKGGSNQPQHF	TGTGCCTGGAAGGTAAAGGGGGGAAGCAATCAGCCCCAGCATTTT
TRBV10-3	TRBJ2-7	few	.	CAISESRDSRYEQYF	TGTGCCATCAGTGAAAGTCGTGACAGCCGCTACGAGCAGTACTTC
TRBV6-1	TRBJ2-7	.	.	CASLRSYEQYF	TGTGCCAGCCTGAGGTCCTACGAGCAGTACTTC
TRBV18	TRBJ2-2	.	.	CASSPRMPGQIGELFF	TGTGCCAGCTCACCACGGATGCCAGGGCAGATCGGGGAGCTGTTTTTT
TRBV14	TRBJ1-6	few	.	CASSQGGANSPLHF	TGTGCCAGCAGCCAAGGGGGGGCTAATTCACCCCTCCACTTT
TRBV9	TRBJ2-2	.	.	CASSVGRDSNTGELFF	TGTGCCAGCAGCGTGGGGAGGGACAGTAACACCGGGGAGCTGTTTTTT
TRBV12-3/TRBV12-4	TRBJ1-5	.	.	CASSSPTSGHKQPQHF	TGTGCCAGCAGTTCACCAACCTCGGGACACAAACAGCCCCAGCATTTT
TRBV15	TRBJ2-7	.	.	CATSRDLSPTAYEQYF	TGTGCCACCAGCAGAGATTTGAGCCCGACCGCCTACGAGCAGTACTTC